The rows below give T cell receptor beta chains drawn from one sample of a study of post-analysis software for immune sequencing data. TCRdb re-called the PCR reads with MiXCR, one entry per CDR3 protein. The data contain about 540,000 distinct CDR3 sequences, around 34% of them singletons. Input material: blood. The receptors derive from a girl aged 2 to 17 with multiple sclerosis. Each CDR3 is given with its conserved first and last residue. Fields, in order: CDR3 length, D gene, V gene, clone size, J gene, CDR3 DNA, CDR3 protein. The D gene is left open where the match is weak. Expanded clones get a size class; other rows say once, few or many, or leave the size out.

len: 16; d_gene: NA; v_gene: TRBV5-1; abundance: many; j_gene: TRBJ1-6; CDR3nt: TGCGCCAGCAGCTTGGGTGGGAGCTCCTATAATTCACCCCTCCACTTT; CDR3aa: CASSLGGSSYNSPLHF
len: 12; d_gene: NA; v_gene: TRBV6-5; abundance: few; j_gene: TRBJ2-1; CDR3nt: TGTGCCAGCGGCAGGCTCCACAATGAGCAGTTCTTC; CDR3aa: CASGRLHNEQFF
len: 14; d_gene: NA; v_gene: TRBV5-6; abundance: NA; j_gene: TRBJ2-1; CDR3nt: TGTGCCAGCAGCCACAGTGGTCAGGGCAATGAGCAGTTCTTC; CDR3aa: CASSHSGQGNEQFF
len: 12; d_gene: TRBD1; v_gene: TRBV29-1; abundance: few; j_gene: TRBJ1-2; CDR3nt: TGCAGCGTTGAGCGACAGGGGGGTGGCTACACCTTC; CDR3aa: CSVERQGGGYTF
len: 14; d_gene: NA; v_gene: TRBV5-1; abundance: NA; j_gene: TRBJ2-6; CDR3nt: TGCGCCAGCAGCCCCCTCCCTGGGGCCAACGTCCTGACTTTC; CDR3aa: CASSPLPGANVLTF
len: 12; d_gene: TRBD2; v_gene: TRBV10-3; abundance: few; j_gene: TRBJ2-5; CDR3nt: TGTGCCACCATGGGAGGGGAAGAGACCCAGTACTTC; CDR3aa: CATMGGEETQYF
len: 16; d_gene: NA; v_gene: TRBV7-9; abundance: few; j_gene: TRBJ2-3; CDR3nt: TGTGCCAGCAGTCCCCCCTGGGGCAGGGAAAGGCTTGGGCAGTATTTT; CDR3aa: CASSPPWGRERLGQYF
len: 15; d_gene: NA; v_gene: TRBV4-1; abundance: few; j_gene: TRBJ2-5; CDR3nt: TGCGCCAGCAGCCAGGATCGTACTAGTCTAGAGACCCAGTACTTC; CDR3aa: CASSQDRTSLETQYF
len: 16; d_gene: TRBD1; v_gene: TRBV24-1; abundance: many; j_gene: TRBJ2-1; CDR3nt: TGTGCCACCAGTGATTTATCAGGACAGGGGCACAATGAGCAGTTCTTC; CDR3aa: CATSDLSGQGHNEQFF
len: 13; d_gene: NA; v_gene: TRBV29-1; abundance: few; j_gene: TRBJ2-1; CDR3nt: TGCAGCGTTCAGACAGGAGCCGCATACGAGCAGTTCTTC; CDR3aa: CSVQTGAAYEQFF
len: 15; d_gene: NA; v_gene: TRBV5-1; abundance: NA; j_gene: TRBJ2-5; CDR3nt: TGCGCCAGCAGCTTGGGGAGGGTGAGTGAAGAGACCCAGTACTTC; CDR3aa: CASSLGRVSEETQYF
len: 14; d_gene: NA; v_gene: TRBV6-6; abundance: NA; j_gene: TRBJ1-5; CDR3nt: TGTGCCAGCAGTTACATCGGGGTCGGCGAGCCCCAGCATTTT; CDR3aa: CASSYIGVGEPQHF
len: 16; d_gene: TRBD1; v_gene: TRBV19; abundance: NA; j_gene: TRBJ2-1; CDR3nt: TGTGCCAGTAGTATCGAGGGACAGGGGGCTTACAATGAGCAGTTCTTC; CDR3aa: CASSIEGQGAYNEQFF
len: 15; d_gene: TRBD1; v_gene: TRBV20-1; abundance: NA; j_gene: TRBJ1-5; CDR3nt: TGCAGTGCTAGACCCGGGACAGGGGGGCTTCAGCCCCAGCATTTT; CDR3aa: CSARPGTGGLQPQHF
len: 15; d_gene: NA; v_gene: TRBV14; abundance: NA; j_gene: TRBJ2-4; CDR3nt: TGTGCCAGCAGCCAACCGGGACTTACACAAAACATTCAGTACTTC; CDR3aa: CASSQPGLTQNIQYF
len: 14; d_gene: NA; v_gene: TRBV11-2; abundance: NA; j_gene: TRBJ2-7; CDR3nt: TGTGCCAGCAGCTTAGTTGACAGCACCTACGAGCAGTACTTC; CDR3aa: CASSLVDSTYEQYF
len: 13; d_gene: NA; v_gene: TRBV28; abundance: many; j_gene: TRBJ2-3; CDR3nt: TGTGCCAGCAGTCACATGGCATTGTTTACGCAGTATTTT; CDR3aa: CASSHMALFTQYF
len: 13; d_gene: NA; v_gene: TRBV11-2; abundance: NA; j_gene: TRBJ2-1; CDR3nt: TGTGCCAGCAGCTTAGATCTGGAGGGTGAGCAGTTCTTC; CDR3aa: CASSLDLEGEQFF
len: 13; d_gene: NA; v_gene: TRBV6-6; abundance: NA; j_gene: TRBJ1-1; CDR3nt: TGTGCCAGCAGGTCCCCAAGTATGCTCGAAGCTTTCTTT; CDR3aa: CASRSPSMLEAFF
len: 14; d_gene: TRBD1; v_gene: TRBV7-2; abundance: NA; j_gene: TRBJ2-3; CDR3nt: TGTGCCAGCAGTCGTACAGGGGGCCGAGATACGCAGTATTTT; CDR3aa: CASSRTGGRDTQYF
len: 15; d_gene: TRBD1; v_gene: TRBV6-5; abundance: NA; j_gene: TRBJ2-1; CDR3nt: TGTGCCAGCACCAAACGAGGGACAGGGGGCAATGAGCAGTTCTTC; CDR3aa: CASTKRGTGGNEQFF
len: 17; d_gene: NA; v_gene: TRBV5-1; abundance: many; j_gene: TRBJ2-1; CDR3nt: TGCGCCAGCAGCTTGGCAATAGCGGGACAGGCCTACAATGAGCAGTTCTTC; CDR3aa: CASSLAIAGQAYNEQFF
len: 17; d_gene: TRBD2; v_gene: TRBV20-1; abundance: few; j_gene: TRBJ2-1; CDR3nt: TGCAGTGCTAGAGATGCCTCTAGCGGGGGGTATACGAATGAGCAGTTCTTC; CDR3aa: CSARDASSGGYTNEQFF
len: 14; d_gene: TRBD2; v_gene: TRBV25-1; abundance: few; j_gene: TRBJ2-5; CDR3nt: TGTGCCAGCAGTGCCGGGGGGGGTGTAGAGACCCAGTACTTC; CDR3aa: CASSAGGGVETQYF
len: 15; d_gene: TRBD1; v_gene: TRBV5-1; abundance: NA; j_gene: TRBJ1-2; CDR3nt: TGCGTCAGCAGCCTGGACCCCGGGACAGCCTATGGTCACACCTTC; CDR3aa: CVSSLDPGTAYGHTF
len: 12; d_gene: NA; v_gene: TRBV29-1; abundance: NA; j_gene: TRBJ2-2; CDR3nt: TGCAGCGTTGCGGTGAGAATCGGGGAGCTGTTTTTT; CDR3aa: CSVAVRIGELFF
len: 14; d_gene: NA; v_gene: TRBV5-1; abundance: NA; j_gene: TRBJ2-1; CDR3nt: TGCACCAGCACCAAGGGAGTTACATACAATGAGCAGTTCTTC; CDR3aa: CTSTKGVTYNEQFF
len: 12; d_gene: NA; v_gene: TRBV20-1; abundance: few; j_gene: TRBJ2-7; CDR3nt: TGCAGTGCTAGAGATCTTCAGGGCCGTCAGTACTTC; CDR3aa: CSARDLQGRQYF
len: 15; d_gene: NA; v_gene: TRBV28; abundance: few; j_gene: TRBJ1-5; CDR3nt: TGTGCCAGCAGTTCAGGGGAAGTCGGCAATCAGCCCCAGCATTTT; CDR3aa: CASSSGEVGNQPQHF
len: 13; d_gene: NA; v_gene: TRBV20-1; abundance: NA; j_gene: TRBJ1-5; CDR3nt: TGCAGTGCTAGATCGGACAGCAATCAGCCCCAGCATTTT; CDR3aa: CSARSDSNQPQHF
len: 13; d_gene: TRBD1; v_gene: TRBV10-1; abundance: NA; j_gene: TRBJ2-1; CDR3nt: TGCGCCAGCAGGGGACAGGACCACAATGAGCAGTTCTTC; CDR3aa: CASRGQDHNEQFF
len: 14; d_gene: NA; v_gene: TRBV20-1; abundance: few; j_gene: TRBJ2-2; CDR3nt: TGCAGTGCTAGCCCTGGGGGTAACACCGGGGAGCTGTTTTTT; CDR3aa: CSASPGGNTGELFF
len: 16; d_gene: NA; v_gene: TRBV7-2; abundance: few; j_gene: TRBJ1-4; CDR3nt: TGTGCCAGCAGCTTTACCACAGGGACACCTAATGAAAAACTGTTTTTT; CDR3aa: CASSFTTGTPNEKLFF
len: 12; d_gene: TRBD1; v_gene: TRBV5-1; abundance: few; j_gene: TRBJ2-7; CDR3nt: TGCGCCAGCAGCCCGGGACAGGACGAGCAGTACTTC; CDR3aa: CASSPGQDEQYF
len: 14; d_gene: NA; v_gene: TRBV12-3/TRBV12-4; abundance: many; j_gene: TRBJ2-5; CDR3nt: TGTGCCAGCAGTCAGGGACTCCACCAAGAGACCCAGTACTTC; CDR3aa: CASSQGLHQETQYF
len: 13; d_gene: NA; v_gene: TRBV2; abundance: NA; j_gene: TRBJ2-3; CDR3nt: TGTGCCAGCAAAAGGGGAAGAACAGATACGCAGTATTTT; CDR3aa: CASKRGRTDTQYF
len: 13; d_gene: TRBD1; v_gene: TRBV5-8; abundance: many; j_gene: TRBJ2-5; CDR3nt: TGTGCCAGCAGCTTGGGGGACAGGGAGACCCAGTACTTC; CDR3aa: CASSLGDRETQYF
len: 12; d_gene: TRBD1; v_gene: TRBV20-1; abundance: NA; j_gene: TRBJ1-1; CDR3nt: TGCAGTGCTAGGGGGACAGGTAACGGGGCTTTCTTT; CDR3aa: CSARGTGNGAFF
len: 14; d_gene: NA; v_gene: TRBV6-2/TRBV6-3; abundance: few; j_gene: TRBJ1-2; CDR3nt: TGTGCCAGCAGTTACTCGACCAGGGTGGAGGGCTACACCTTC; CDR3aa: CASSYSTRVEGYTF
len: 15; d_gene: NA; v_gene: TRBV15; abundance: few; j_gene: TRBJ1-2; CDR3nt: TGTGCCACCAGCAGAGACCCGGGGGGGTCCTATGGCTACACCTTC; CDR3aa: CATSRDPGGSYGYTF